These 14 T cell receptor beta chains were sequenced from one sample in a study of T cell changes during pregnancy in multiple sclerosis. Method: immunoSEQ multiplex PCR; TCRdb's copy keeps in-frame clones and lacks some. The data hold about 24,000 clones, with around 86% observed a single time. The sample here was CD4+ T cells from peripheral blood mononuclear cells, taken in the second trimester of pregnancy. These receptors came from a female donor in good health, enrolled as a control in a pregnancy study.

The chain combines TRBV25-1 with TRBJ2-4, with D perhaps TRBD1 (6 bases). Deletions cut 3 bases from V and 7 bases from J, with 19 bases between. CDR3 length equals 16 residues. CDR1 is MGHDK and CDR2 is SYGVNS in the germline V gene. The CDR3 DNA follows: TGTGCCAGCAGTGAGTCAGGGGCTGGGTTGGGGAACATTCAGTACTTC. Protein product: CASSESGAGLGNIQYF.

The CDR3 loop reads CASSLASYFNEQFF. The CDR3 DNA reads TGTGCCAGCAGCTTAGCGAGTTACTTTAATGAGCAGTTCTTC. This chain links TRBV11-3 with TRBJ2-1, with D hard to call. V was pared by 1 base and J by 7 bases, with 11 bases between. The CDR3 spans 14 residues. Germline V gene sequence: CDR1 SGHNT, CDR2 YENEEA.

The V and J genes are TRBV19 and TRBJ2-1, with 8 bases that match TRBD2. The J segment lost 2 bases and the V segment lost 3 bases, leaving 3 bases of the junction unmatched. Germline CDR1 reads LNHDA; CDR2 reads SQIVND (reference sequence). The CDR3 runs 15 residues. CDR3 sequence (DNA): TGTGCCAGTAGTATCGGTAGCGGGGCCTACAATGAGCAGTTCTTC. Protein product: CASSIGSGAYNEQFF.

The CDR3 sequence is CASRRSGGLGNQPQHF. The CDR3 nucleotides are TGTGCCAGCAGGCGCTCAGGGGGTTTGGGCAATCAGCCCCAGCATTTT. The chain recombines TRBV28 with TRBJ1-5; 7 nucleotides align to TRBD1. Germline V gives CDR1 MDHEN, CDR2 SYDVKM. The CDR3 loop spans 16 amino acids. The J segment lost 2 bases and the V segment lost 6 bases, leaving 10 bases of the junction unmatched.

The chain employs TRBV19 and TRBJ1-1, with 7 bases identical to TRBD1. Trimming at V came to 7 bases and at J to 1 base, leaving 9 bases not matched to a gene. This CDR3 spans 15 amino acids. Germline CDR1 LNHDA, CDR2 SQIVND (reference sequence). The CDR3 DNA is TGTGCCAGTAATCCTCCCGGGACAGCGAACACTGAAGCTTTCTTT. Translation: CASNPPGTANTEAFF.

The V gene is TRBV21-1, the J gene TRBJ1-4. TRBV21-1 is a recognized pseudogene. CDR3 size: 15 residues. CDR3 amino acids: CASSKVSGAGGKLFF. The CDR3 nucleotides read TGTGCCAGCAGCAAAGTATCGGGGGCGGGGGGGAAACTGTTTTTT.

This chain connects TRBV9 to TRBJ1-4; D may be TRBD1 (6 bases). The V and J ends lost 6 bases and 5 bases respectively, with 14 bases between them. The CDR3 length is 14 residues. From germline, CDR1 is SGDLS and CDR2 YYNGEE. CDR3 region: CASTDRLGNEKLFF. For the CDR3, the DNA is TGTGCCAGCACCGACAGGTTGGGGAATGAAAAACTGTTTTTT.

The chain combines TRBV6-1 with TRBJ2-2; D unresolved. This CDR3 spans 14 amino acids. The germline V gene has CDR1 MNHNS and CDR2 SASEGT. The V end was cut by 1 base, the J end by 2 bases, with 5 bases between. CDR3 coding DNA: TGTGCCAGCAGTGAAGGAGTTAACACCGGGGAGCTGTTTTTT. Amino acids: CASSEGVNTGELFF.

The V call is TRBV5-6, the J call TRBJ1-2; 8 nucleotides agree with TRBD1. The CDR3 extends over 13 amino acids. The germline V gene has CDR1 SGHDT and CDR2 YYEEEE. Trimming at V came to 3 bases and at J to 2 bases, leaving 0 bases not matched to a gene. The CDR3 loop reads CASSWTGNYGYTF. The CDR3 DNA reads TGTGCCAGCAGCTGGACAGGGAACTATGGCTACACCTTC.

The chain has TRBV6-5 and TRBJ1-1; maybe TRBD1 (5 bases). The CDR3 length is 13 residues. V was clipped by 8 bases and J by 1 base, with 11 bases between them. Germline values: CDR1 MNHEY, CDR2 SVGAGI. CDR3 DNA sequence: TGTGCCAGCCGGCGGACATCGAACACTGAAGCTTTCTTT. Its translation is CASRRTSNTEAFF.

This clone was found a few times. The V gene is TRBV5-1, the J gene TRBJ2-1, with a tentative D call TRBD2 (7 bases). Trimming left V 3 bases short and J 3 bases short, with 22 bases between. There are 18 residues in the CDR3. Per germline, CDR1 SGHRS and CDR2 YFSETQ. The CDR3 nucleotides read TGCGCCAGCAGCTCGGACAGATCCAGCGGGAAGGGCTACAATGAGCAGTTCTTC. Amino acids: CASSSDRSSGKGYNEQFF.

The rearrangement links TRBV9 to TRBJ1-1; 10 bases match TRBD1. CDR1 SGDLS and CDR2 YYNGEE come from the germline V gene. The CDR3 totals 17 residues. V gave up 0 bases and J gave up 5 bases; unmatched junction bases: 10. In nucleotides, the CDR3 is TGTGCCAGCAGCGTAGGGGGCTCGACAGGGGGCGGGACTGAAGCTTTCTTT. Its protein is CASSVGGSTGGGTEAFF.

The chain uses TRBV20-1 and TRBJ2-7, with TRBD2 matching over 8 bases. Germline V gene data show CDR1 as DFQATT and CDR2 as SNEGSKA (reference sequence). V gave up 5 bases and J gave up 7 bases; unmatched junction bases: 4. CDR3 length equals 11 residues. The CDR3 is CSASRGGEQYF. DNA for the CDR3: TGCAGTGCTTCCCGGGGGGGGGAGCAGTACTTC.

V usage is TRBV28 and J usage is TRBJ2-7; a weak D match, TRBD1 (5 bases). This CDR3 has 13 amino acids. V gave up 10 bases and J gave up 0 bases, with 13 bases separating them. In germline, CDR1 is MDHEN, CDR2 SYDVKM. The CDR3 loop is CATRRASSYEQYF. The CDR3 DNA sequence: TGTGCCACCCGCAGGGCGAGCTCCTACGAGCAGTACTTC.